The T cell receptor (beta chain) under discussion was sequenced for a study of identical twins. J was trimmed by 5 bases and V by 5 bases; bases with no gene match: 3. Looked up from germline, CDR1 is MNHNS and CDR2 is SASEGT. The CDR3 loop spans 15 amino acids. TCRdb itself ran the 5' RACE reads through MiXCR, one entry per CDR3 protein. The table shows about 260,000 distinct CDR3 sequences, with approximately 7% occurring only once. These same records also appear under a second study, on yellow fever vaccine responses in identical twins.

The sequencing sample was made of memory (CD45RO+) T cells sorted from blood. This chain connects TRBV6-1 to TRBJ2-1; 13 bases match TRBD2. The clonotype comes from a woman aged 18-29 years in good health. The CDR3: CASSRTSGGHNEQFF. The DNA of the CDR3 is TGTGCCAGCAGTAGGACTAGCGGGGGACACAATGAGCAGTTCTTC.